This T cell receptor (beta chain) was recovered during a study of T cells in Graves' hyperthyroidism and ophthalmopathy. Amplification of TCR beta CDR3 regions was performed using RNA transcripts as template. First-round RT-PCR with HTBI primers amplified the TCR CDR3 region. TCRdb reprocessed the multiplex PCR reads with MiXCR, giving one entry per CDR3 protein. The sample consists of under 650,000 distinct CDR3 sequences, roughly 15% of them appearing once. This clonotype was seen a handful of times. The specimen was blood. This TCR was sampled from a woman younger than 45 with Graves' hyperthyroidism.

The CDR3 region is CASSLYSSGSLNEQFF. Written as DNA, the CDR3 is TGTGCCAGCAGCTTATACTCTAGCGGGAGTCTCAATGAGCAGTTCTTC. The chain employs TRBV7-9 and TRBJ2-1, with 10 bases fitting TRBD2. Germline V gene sequence: CDR1 SEHNR, CDR2 FQNEAQ (reference sequence). The ends lost 2 bases at V and 6 bases at J; junction bases unmatched: 7. The CDR3 spans 16 residues.